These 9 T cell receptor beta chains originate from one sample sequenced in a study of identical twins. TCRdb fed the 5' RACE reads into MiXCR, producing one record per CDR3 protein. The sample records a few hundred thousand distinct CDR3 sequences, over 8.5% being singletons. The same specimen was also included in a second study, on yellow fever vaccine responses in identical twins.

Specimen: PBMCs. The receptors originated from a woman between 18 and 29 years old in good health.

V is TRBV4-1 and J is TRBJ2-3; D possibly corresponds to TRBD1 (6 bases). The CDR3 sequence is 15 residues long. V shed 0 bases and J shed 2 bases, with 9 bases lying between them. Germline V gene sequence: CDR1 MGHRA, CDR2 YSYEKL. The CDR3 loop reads CASSQEDRVTDTQYF. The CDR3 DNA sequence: TGCGCCAGCAGCCAAGAGGACAGAGTCACAGATACGCAGTATTTT.

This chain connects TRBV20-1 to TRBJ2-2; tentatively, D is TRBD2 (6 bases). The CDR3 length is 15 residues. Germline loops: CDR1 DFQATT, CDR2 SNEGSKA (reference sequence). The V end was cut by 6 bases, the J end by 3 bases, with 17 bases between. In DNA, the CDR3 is TGCAGTGCGGATCCGGGACTCGACTACACCGGGGAGCTGTTTTTT. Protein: CSADPGLDYTGELFF.

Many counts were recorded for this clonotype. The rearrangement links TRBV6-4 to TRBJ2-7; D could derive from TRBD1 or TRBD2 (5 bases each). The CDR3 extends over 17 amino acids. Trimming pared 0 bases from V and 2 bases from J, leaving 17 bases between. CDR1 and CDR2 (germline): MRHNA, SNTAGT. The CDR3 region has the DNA TGTGCCAGCAGTGACTCGGTAGGGACCCACCTTACCTACGAGCAGTACTTC. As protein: CASSDSVGTHLTYEQYF.

This chain's CDR3 is CASSQASGTITGELFF. Here the CDR3 DNA reads TGCGCCAGCAGCCAAGCTAGCGGTACTATCACCGGGGAGCTGTTTTTT. V gene TRBV4-1 combines with J gene TRBJ2-2; 7 positions agree with TRBD2. This CDR3 is built from 16 residues. The germline V gene encodes CDR1 MGHRA and CDR2 YSYEKL. The junction had 6 bases not matched to a gene; V was cut back by 1 base and J by 4 bases.

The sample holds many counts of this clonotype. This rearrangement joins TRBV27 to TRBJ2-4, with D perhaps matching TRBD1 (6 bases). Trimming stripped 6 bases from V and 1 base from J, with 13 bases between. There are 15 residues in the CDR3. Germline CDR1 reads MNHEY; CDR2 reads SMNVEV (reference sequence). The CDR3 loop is CASSSYDRAKNIQYF. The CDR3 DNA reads TGTGCCAGCAGCTCCTATGACAGGGCCAAAAACATTCAGTACTTC.

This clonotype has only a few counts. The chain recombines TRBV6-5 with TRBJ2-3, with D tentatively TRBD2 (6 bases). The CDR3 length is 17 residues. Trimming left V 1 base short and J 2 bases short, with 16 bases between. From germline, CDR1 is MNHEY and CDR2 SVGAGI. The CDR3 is CASSYLTKGLDTDTQYF. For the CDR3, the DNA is TGTGCCAGCAGTTACTTGACAAAGGGACTGGACACAGATACGCAGTATTTT.

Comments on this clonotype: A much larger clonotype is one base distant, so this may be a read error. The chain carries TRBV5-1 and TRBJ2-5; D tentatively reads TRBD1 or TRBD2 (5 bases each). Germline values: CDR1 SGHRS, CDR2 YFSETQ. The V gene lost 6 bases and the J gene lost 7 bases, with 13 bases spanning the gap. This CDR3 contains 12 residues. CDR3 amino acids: CASTTGTVTQYF. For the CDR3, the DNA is TGCGCCAGCACTACGGGGACCGTGACCCAGTACTTC. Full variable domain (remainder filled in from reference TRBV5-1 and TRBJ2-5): KAGVTQTPRYLIKTRGQQVTLSCSPISGHRSVSWYQQTPGQGLQFLFEYFSETQRNKGNFPGRFSGRQFSNSRSEMNVSTLELGDSALYLCASTTGTVTQYFGPGTRLLVL.

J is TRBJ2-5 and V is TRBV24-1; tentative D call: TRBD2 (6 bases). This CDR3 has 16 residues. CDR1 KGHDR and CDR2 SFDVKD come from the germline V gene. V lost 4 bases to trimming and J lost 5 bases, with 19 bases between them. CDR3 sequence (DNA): TGTGCCACCAGTGACCCTATGATAGGGAGGAAGGAGACCCAGTACTTC. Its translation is CATSDPMIGRKETQYF.

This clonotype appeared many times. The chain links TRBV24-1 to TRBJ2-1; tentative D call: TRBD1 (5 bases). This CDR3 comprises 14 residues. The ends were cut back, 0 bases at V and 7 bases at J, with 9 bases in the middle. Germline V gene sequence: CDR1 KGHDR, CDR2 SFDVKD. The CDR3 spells CATSDLPSGNEQFF. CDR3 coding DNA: TGTGCCACCAGTGATTTGCCCTCAGGGAATGAGCAGTTCTTC.